This TCR beta chain was found in a study of blood T cell repertoires in COVID-19. About the study: Some COVID-19 samples were acute and others convalescent; all came from the United States, Italy and Spain. T cells, B-cell-depleted T cells, or PBMCs supplied cDNA or gDNA.

Original processing notes: Reference gene primer amplification in the assay estimated nucleated cell counts. The assay was immunoSEQ multiplex PCR, and TCRdb's table has in-frame clones only and misses some. V and J calls and clone size are as listed in that table; D and trimming were resolved from the DNA. The sample has roughly 180,000 clones, 85% to 90% seen once; the top ten hold roughly 8%. The CDR3 runs 14 residues. Between the trimmed V and J ends, which lost 3 bases and 3 bases, there was a span of 8 bases. Germline V gene lookup returns CDR1 MNHNS and CDR2 SASEGT. The sequencing sample was made of peripheral blood. The chain couples TRBV6-1 to TRBJ1-4; D gene uncertain. The sequence came from a woman aged 55-69 years with acute or convalescent COVID-19. The CDR3 sequence: CASSEGQANEKLFF. The DNA for the CDR3 is TGTGCCAGCAGTGAGGGTCAGGCTAATGAAAAACTGTTTTTT.